This T cell receptor (beta chain) was obtained from a study of blood T cells in healthy people across ages. Study-wide results and limits: A roughly linear age-dependent decrease characterized TCR beta diversity per million T cells. Diversity estimated from one million T cells was considered an underestimate.

This clonotype is a singleton in its sample. Its antigen remains unidentified. Donors each provided 7.5 to 10 milliliters of peripheral blood. The second PCR ran about 6 to 12 cycles with a sample-barcoded 5' primer and J-beta primers. TCRdb re-called the 5' RACE reads with MiXCR, one entry per CDR3 protein. The sample consists of roughly 1,500,000 distinct CDR3 sequences, approximately 42% of them appearing once. The sequence came from a woman aged 18-29 years in good health. The sample comprised blood.

The CDR3 reads CASSWTSGGTQETQYF. In DNA form, the CDR3 reads TGTGCCAGCAGTTGGACTAGCGGGGGAACACAAGAGACCCAGTACTTC. The genes are TRBV12-3 or TRBV12-4 and TRBJ2-5, with TRBD2 matching over 13 bases. This CDR3 is built from 16 residues. With 4 bases clipped from V and 2 bases from J, the junction kept 4 bases outside the gene matches.